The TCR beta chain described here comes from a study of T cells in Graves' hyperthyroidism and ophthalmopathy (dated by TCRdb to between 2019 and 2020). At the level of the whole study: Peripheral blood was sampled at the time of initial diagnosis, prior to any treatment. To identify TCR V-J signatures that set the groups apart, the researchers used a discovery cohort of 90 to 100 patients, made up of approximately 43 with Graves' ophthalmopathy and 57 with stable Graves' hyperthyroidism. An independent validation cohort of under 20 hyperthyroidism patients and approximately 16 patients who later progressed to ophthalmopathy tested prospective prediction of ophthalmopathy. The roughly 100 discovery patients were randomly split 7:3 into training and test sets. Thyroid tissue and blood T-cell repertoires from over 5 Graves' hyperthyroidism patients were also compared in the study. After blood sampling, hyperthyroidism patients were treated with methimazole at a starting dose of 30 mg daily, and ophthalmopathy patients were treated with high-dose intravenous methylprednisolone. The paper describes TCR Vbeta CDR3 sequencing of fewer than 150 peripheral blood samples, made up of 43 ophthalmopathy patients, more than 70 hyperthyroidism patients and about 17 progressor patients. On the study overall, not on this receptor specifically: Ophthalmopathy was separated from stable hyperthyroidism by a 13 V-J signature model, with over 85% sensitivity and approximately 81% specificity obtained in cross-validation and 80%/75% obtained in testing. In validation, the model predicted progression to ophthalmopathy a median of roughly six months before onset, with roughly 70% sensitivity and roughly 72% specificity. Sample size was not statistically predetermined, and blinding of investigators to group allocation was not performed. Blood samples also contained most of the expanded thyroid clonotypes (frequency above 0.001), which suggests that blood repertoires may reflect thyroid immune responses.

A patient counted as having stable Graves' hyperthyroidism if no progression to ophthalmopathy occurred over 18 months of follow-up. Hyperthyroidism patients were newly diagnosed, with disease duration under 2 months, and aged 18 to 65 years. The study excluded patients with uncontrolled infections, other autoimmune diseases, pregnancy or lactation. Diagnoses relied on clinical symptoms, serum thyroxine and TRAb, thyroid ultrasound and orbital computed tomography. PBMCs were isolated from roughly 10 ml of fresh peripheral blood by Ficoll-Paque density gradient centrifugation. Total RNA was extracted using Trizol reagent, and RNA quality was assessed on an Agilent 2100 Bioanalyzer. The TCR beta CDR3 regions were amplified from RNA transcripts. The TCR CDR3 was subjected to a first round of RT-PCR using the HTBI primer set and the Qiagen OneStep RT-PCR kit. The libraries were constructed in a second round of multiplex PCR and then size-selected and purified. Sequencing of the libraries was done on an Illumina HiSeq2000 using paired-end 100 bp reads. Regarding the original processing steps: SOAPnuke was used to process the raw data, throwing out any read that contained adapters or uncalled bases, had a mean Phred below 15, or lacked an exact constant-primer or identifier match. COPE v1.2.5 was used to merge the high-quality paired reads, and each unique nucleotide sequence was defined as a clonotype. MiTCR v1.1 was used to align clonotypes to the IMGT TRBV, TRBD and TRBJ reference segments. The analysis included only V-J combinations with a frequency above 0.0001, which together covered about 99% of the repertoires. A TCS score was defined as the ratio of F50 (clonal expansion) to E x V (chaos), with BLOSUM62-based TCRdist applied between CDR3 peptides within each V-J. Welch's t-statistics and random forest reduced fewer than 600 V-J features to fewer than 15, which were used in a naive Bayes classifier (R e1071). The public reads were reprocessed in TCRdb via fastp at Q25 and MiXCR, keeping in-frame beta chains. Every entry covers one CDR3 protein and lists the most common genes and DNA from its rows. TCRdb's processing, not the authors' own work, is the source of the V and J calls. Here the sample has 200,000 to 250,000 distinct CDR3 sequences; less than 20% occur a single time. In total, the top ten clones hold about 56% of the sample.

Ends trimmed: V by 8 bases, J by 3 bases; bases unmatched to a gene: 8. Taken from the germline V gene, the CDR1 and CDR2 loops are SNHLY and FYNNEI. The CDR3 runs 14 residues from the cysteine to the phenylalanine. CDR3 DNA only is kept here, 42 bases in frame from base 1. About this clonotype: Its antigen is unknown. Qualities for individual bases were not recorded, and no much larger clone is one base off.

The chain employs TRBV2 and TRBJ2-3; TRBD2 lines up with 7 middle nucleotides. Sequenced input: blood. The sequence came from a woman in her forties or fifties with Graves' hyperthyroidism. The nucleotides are TGTGCCAGCCGCGGAGGGGACTATACAGATACGCAGTATTTT. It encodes CASRGGDYTDTQYF.